The T cell receptor beta chain described here comes from a study of shared clonotypes between healthy human individuals. The study's findings and limits: When compared with the clonotypes that were shared by all four sorted-subset donors, the non-shared clonotypes turned out to have lower generation probabilities.

V lost 0 bases and J 3 bases, leaving 7 bases between the germline ends. The CDR3 has 14 amino acids. Per the germline V gene, CDR1 is SGHDT and CDR2 is YYEEEE. Comments on this clone: Its antigen is not known.

Assay: immunoSEQ multiplex PCR; the TCRdb copy retains only in-frame clones and omits some. This table has fewer than 1.6 million clones, 98% to 99% appearing once. This clonotype was obtained from a man aged 25-45 years in good health. The chain employs TRBV5-6 and TRBJ1-3, with D perhaps TRBD1 (6 bases). Specimen: naive CD4+ T cells sorted from blood. Indicated subset: CD45RA+ positively selected. CDR3 protein: CASSLAGVGNTIYF. CDR3 bases: TGTGCCAGCAGCTTGGCAGGGGTTGGAAACACCATATATTTT. Supplemented by reference TRBV5-6 and TRBJ1-3, the full variable domain reads DAGVTQSPTHLIKTRGQQVTLRCSPKSGHDTVSWYQQALGQGPQFIFQYYEEEERQRGNFPDRFSGHQFPNYSSELNVNALLLGDSALYLCASSLAGVGNTIYFGEGSWLTVV.